The 14 T cell receptor beta chains listed next were all sequenced from one sample in a study of metastatic and nonmetastatic thyroid tumors. Every patient was untreated before thyroid surgery. TCRdb re-clonotyped the PCR reads through MiXCR. Of roughly 16,000 clones listed, 30% to 35% are singletons. The sequenced sample was blood. The origin of the receptors is a female donor with papillary thyroid cancer or a benign thyroid nodule (not recorded which). Some clones in this sample may be carry-over from other donors' samples.

This clone was detected many times. This could be a read error, since a much larger clone is one nucleotide away. V gene TRBV3-1 combines with J gene TRBJ1-5; 7 bases fit TRBD1. The V gene's germline CDR1 is LGHDT and CDR2 YNNKEL (reference sequence). CDR3 length: 15 residues. The J segment lost 9 bases and the V segment lost 5 bases, leaving 13 bases of the junction unmatched. CDR3 sequence reads: CASSCPDRTTGPQHF. CDR3 DNA sequence: TGTGCCAGCAGCTGTCCGGACAGGACGACAGGGCCCCAGCATTTT.

This chain connects TRBV30 to TRBJ1-2; D is perhaps TRBD1 (6 bases). This CDR3 has 14 residues. The V end was cut by 2 bases, the J end by 8 bases, with 18 bases between. Germline V gene sequence: CDR1 GTSNPN, CDR2 SVGIG (reference sequence). CDR3 sequence reads: CAWSTGIGGIGYTF. The DNA of the CDR3 is TGTGCCTGGAGTACAGGGATCGGGGGGATAGGCTACACCTTC.

Many counts were recorded for this clone. The chain is built from TRBV4-2 and TRBJ1-1; no definite D call. Trimming removed 0 bases at V and 2 bases at J, with 7 bases between. Germline values: CDR1 LGHNA, CDR2 YNFKEQ. The CDR3 sequence is 14 residues long. The CDR3 sequence: CASSQEAGNTEAFF. CDR3 in DNA: TGTGCCAGCAGCCAAGAGGCGGGAAACACTGAAGCTTTCTTT.

This clone was counted a few times. This chain connects TRBV27 to TRBJ1-6, with D possibly being TRBD1 (5 bases). Between the trimmed V and J ends, which lost 5 bases and 7 bases, there was a span of 18 bases. Germline loops: CDR1 MNHEY, CDR2 SMNVEV (reference sequence). This CDR3 is 16 amino acids long. The CDR3: CASSPRDGSVNSPLHF. The CDR3 coding sequence is TGTGCCAGCAGTCCTCGGGACGGATCCGTCAATTCACCCCTCCACTTT.

The chain couples TRBV6-1 to TRBJ2-2, with 7 bases lining up with TRBD1. The CDR3 loop spans 20 amino acids. Per germline, CDR1 MNHNS and CDR2 SASEGT. V shed 6 bases, J shed 11 bases, and the junction held 30 bases outside the gene matches. CDR3 DNA sequence: TGTGCCAGCAGGGGCCTCCCGGTGGGACAGTGTGAGAACTACACCGTTGAGCTGTTTTTT. It is translated as CASRGLPVGQCENYTVELFF.

The chain has TRBV6-1 and TRBJ1-1; D unclear. The length of the CDR3 is 14 residues. Trimming pared 7 bases from V and 1 base from J, leaving 13 bases between. Looked up from germline, CDR1 is MNHNS and CDR2 is SASEGT. The CDR3 protein is CASKGGLWNTEAFF. The CDR3 DNA follows: TGTGCCAGCAAAGGAGGACTGTGGAACACTGAAGCTTTCTTT.

The chain is built from TRBV6-2 or TRBV6-3 and TRBJ2-3, with 12 bases aligning to TRBD2. Germline CDR1 and CDR2: MNHEY and SVGEGT. This CDR3 contains 18 residues. After removal of 4 bases from V and 2 bases from J, the junction contained 10 bases not matched to a gene. CDR3 amino acids: CASSLSPSGGAITDTQYF. In DNA, the CDR3 is TGTGCCAGCAGTTTGTCTCCTAGCGGGGGGGCTATCACAGATACGCAGTATTTT.

This clone appeared many times. A much larger clonotype is one base distant, so this may be a read error. J is TRBJ2-7 and V is TRBV29-1; D is undetermined. The CDR3 has 11 residues. From germline, CDR1 is SQVTM and CDR2 ANQGSEA. With 3 bases removed from V and 3 bases from J, the gap between germline ends came to 6 bases. The CDR3 protein is CSVDAFYEQYF. DNA for the CDR3: TGCAGCGTTGACGCTTTCTACGAGCAGTACTTC.

This clone is deemed medium-sized (0.01 to 0.1%). The chain employs TRBV5-1 and TRBJ2-1; D call uncertain. Germline CDR1 is SGHRS and CDR2 is YFSETQ. V was pared by 0 bases and J by 6 bases, with 4 bases between. This CDR3 is 12 amino acids long. This chain's CDR3 is CASSLEGNEQFF. Written as DNA, the CDR3 is TGCGCCAGCAGCTTGGAGGGCAATGAGCAGTTCTTC.

Judged by abundance, this clone is medium-sized. V gene TRBV10-3 combines with J gene TRBJ2-7, with unresolved D. In germline, CDR1 is ENHRY, CDR2 SYGVKD. This CDR3 region has 12 residues. The ends were cut back, 7 bases at V and 1 base at J, with 8 bases in the middle. The CDR3 here is CAIMVGSYEQYF. The CDR3 DNA reads as TGTGCCATCATGGTGGGTTCCTACGAGCAGTACTTC.

This clone has ten or more counts. The chain couples TRBV18 to TRBJ2-7; 7 bases map to TRBD1. This CDR3 is 14 amino acids long. Germline V gene sequence: CDR1 KGHSH, CDR2 LQKENI. The ends lost 6 bases at V and 3 bases at J; junction bases unmatched: 8. The CDR3 spells CASSLDRTNYEQYF. The CDR3 DNA is TGTGCCAGCTCGTTGGACAGGACCAACTACGAGCAGTACTTC.

The V call is TRBV28, the J call TRBJ2-5; 7 bases fit TRBD1. With 6 bases clipped from V and 6 bases from J, the junction kept 13 bases outside the gene matches. CDR1 MDHEN and CDR2 SYDVKM come from the germline V gene. The CDR3 spans 15 residues. CDR3 residues: CASRLDRALGKTQYF. CDR3 nucleotides: TGTGCCAGCAGACTCGACAGGGCTTTGGGAAAGACCCAGTACTTC. Full variable domain (missing parts from reference TRBV28 and TRBJ2-5): DVKVTQSSRYLVKRTGEKVFLECVQDMDHENMFWYRQDPGLGLRLIYFSYDVKMKEKGDIPEGYSVSREKKERFSLILESASTNQTSMYLCASRLDRALGKTQYFGPGTRLLVL.

The gene calls are TRBV6-7 and TRBJ2-7, with D perhaps matching TRBD1 (5 bases). TRBV6-7 is flagged as an ORF with uncertain function. V shed 5 bases and J shed 2 bases, with 7 bases lying between them. This CDR3 is built from 12 residues. In DNA form, the CDR3 reads TGTGCCAGCAGTCCGACAGCCTACGAGCAGTACTTC. Translating it yields CASSPTAYEQYF.

V usage is TRBV7-9 and J usage is TRBJ1-1; 7 bases fit TRBD1. V lost 5 bases, J lost 3 bases, and 6 bases stayed unmatched. Per the germline V gene, CDR1 is SEHNR and CDR2 is FQNEAQ (reference sequence). The CDR3 sequence is 14 residues long. CDR3 nucleotides: TGTGCCAGCAGCCAGGACAGGAGATACACTGAAGCTTTCTTT. This codes for CASSQDRRYTEAFF.